Each of the 23 T cell receptor beta chains below was sequenced from the same sample in a study of T cells after yellow fever vaccination. MiXCR, applied by TCRdb to the 5' RACE reads, yields one record per CDR3 protein. The repertoire includes about 340,000 distinct CDR3 sequences, approximately 12% of them detected once, and 2.5% to 3.5% sits in the top ten. The material was CD4+ T cells sorted from PBMCs, obtained 15 days after the yellow fever booster vaccination. The source is a man aged 18 to 35 who received the YFV17D yellow fever vaccine.

The CDR3 DNA follows: TGTGCCAGCAGCCAAGAAGGCTCCAGGGCTGATTCACCCCTCCACTTT. As protein: CASSQEGSRADSPLHF. V and J are TRBV4-2 and TRBJ1-6; tentatively, D is TRBD1 (5 bases). The V and J ends lost 0 bases and 8 bases respectively, with 14 bases between them. This CDR3 contains 16 residues. CDR1 and CDR2 from the germline V gene are LGHNA and YNFKEQ.

This chain uses TRBV20-1 with TRBJ2-5; a possible D gene is TRBD2 (5 bases). Germline loops: CDR1 DFQATT, CDR2 SNEGSKA (reference sequence). The CDR3 is 14 residues long. V was trimmed by 4 bases and J by 1 base, leaving 13 bases between them. In nucleotides, the CDR3 is TGCAGTGCTACCACCCTACGGGGCCAAGAGACCCAGTACTTC. This codes for CSATTLRGQETQYF.

The chain joins TRBV4-2 to TRBJ2-5, with 8 nucleotides matching TRBD2. CDR3 length equals 16 residues. Germline lookup yields CDR1 LGHNA and CDR2 YNFKEQ. V shed 6 bases and J 4 bases; nucleotides not matched to a gene: 13. The CDR3 region is CASRGVGGAVGETQYF. CDR3 DNA sequence: TGTGCCAGCAGAGGAGTCGGGGGGGCAGTGGGAGAGACCCAGTACTTC.

The sample holds a few counts of this clonotype. The chain links TRBV7-6 to TRBJ2-5, with TRBD2 as a possible D gene (5 bases). The CDR3 consists of 15 residues. V lost 0 bases, J lost 4 bases, and 12 bases lay in between. Germline values: CDR1 SGHVS, CDR2 FNYEAQ. CDR3 region: CASSLAGSERETQYF. Written as DNA, the CDR3 is TGTGCCAGCAGCTTAGCGGGGAGCGAGCGAGAGACCCAGTACTTC.

This rearrangement joins TRBV7-9 to TRBJ2-5, with a weak D call TRBD2 (5 bases). The germline gives CDR1 SEHNR, CDR2 FQNEAQ (reference sequence). The V and J ends lost 4 bases and 4 bases respectively, with 16 bases between them. The CDR3 has 15 residues. CDR3 in DNA: TGTGCCAGCAGCTCCGGATCGGGGTATGCAGAGACCCAGTACTTC. It translates to CASSSGSGYAETQYF.

The CDR3 DNA follows: TGCAGTGCTATATTCGGAGGGTTGGAGCAGTACTTC. Residues: CSAIFGGLEQYF. The chain recombines TRBV20-1 with TRBJ2-7, with a possible D match to TRBD2 (6 bases). The V and J ends lost 4 bases and 7 bases respectively, with 14 bases between them. The CDR3 is 12 amino acids. Germline CDR1 reads DFQATT; CDR2 reads SNEGSKA (reference sequence).

The chain combines TRBV5-5 with TRBJ1-2, with D hard to call. The CDR3 is made up of 17 amino acids. The germline V gene has CDR1 SGHKS and CDR2 YYEKEE (reference sequence). Trimming pared 1 base from V and 8 bases from J, leaving 24 bases between. The CDR3 loop is CASSLRSGPGGSAGYTF. In nucleotides, the CDR3 is TGTGCCAGCAGCTTGAGGTCTGGGCCTGGCGGCTCAGCGGGCTACACCTTC.

A few counts support this clonotype. V and J are TRBV6-5 and TRBJ2-2; 12 nucleotides agree with TRBD2. This CDR3 has 18 amino acids. The V segment lost 6 bases and the J segment 5 bases; nucleotides outside the gene matches: 13. Germline loops: CDR1 MNHEY, CDR2 SVGAGI. The CDR3 DNA reads as TGTGCCAGCAGGCCCTCCCTACTAGCGGGGGGACTAACCGGGGAGCTGTTTTTT. This codes for CASRPSLLAGGLTGELFF.

This chain joins TRBV11-2 and TRBJ1-2; no firm D call. This CDR3 is built from 13 residues. Germline V gives CDR1 SGHAT, CDR2 FQNNGV. V lost 3 bases and J 6 bases, leaving 11 bases between the germline ends. CDR3 in amino acids: CASSFPGVHGYTF. CDR3 sequence (DNA): TGTGCCAGCAGCTTCCCGGGAGTACATGGCTACACCTTC.

This clonotype was recorded at least ten times. The rearrangement links TRBV7-8 to TRBJ2-5, with 13 bases matching TRBD2. Losses at the gene ends were 4 bases for V and 2 bases for J; bases not matched to a gene: 4. This CDR3 spans 16 amino acids. The germline gives CDR1 SGHVS, CDR2 FQNEAQ. CDR3 sequence: CASSSRLAGGQETQYF. DNA for the CDR3: TGTGCCAGCAGCTCCCGACTAGCGGGGGGACAAGAGACCCAGTACTTC.

This chain joins TRBV4-1 and TRBJ2-2; the D is unclear. The germline CDR1 and CDR2 sequences are MGHRA and YSYEKL. CDR3 length equals 15 residues. V lost 2 bases, J lost 6 bases, and 13 bases lay in between. DNA for the CDR3: TGCGCCAGCAGCCAACCCCTGATCCCCCCCGGGGAGCTGTTTTTT. This sequence encodes CASSQPLIPPGELFF.

This clonotype was observed a handful of times. This chain connects TRBV9 to TRBJ2-2, with D perhaps matching TRBD1 or TRBD2 (5 bases each). Germline-derived CDR1 and CDR2 are SGDLS and YYNGEE. Trimming shortened V by 0 bases and J by 6 bases, and 15 bases separated the two germline ends. CDR3 length: 16 residues. The CDR3 here is CASSVGWDPESGELFF. CDR3 DNA: TGTGCCAGCAGCGTAGGTTGGGACCCCGAATCCGGGGAGCTGTTTTTT.

The chain is built from TRBV9 and TRBJ2-5; 9 bases map to TRBD2. V lost 2 bases and J lost 3; bases outside the gene matches: 5. The CDR3 has 15 amino acids. Germline V gives CDR1 SGDLS, CDR2 YYNGEE. CDR3 sequence reads: CASSVSGTSKETQYF. For the CDR3, the DNA is TGTGCCAGCAGCGTTTCCGGGACTAGCAAAGAGACCCAGTACTTC.

This clonotype was seen more than once but under ten times. The chain carries TRBV6-2 or TRBV6-3 and TRBJ2-5, with D tentatively TRBD1 or TRBD2 (5 bases each). CDR3 length: 14 amino acids. Germline lookup yields CDR1 MNHEY and CDR2 SVGEGT. V lost 7 bases and J lost 3, with 15 bases in between. The CDR3 DNA sequence: TGTGCCAGCAAAAGGTGGGACGGGGAAGAGACCCAGTACTTC. Translation gives CASKRWDGEETQYF.

This clonotype was detected only a few times. V gene TRBV7-3 combines with J gene TRBJ2-2; 7 nucleotides agree with TRBD2. After removal of 0 bases from V and 4 bases from J, the junction contained 2 bases not matched to a gene. CDR3 length equals 15 residues. Germline V CDR1 and CDR2: SGHTA, FQGTGA. CDR3 protein: CASSLTGGSTGELFF. The CDR3 coding sequence is TGTGCCAGCAGCTTAACGGGGGGGAGCACCGGGGAGCTGTTTTTT.

This clonotype has only a few counts. The chain carries TRBV6-1 and TRBJ2-1; TRBD2 aligns across 10 bases. J gave up 0 bases and V 4 bases, and 9 bases lay outside the gene matches. CDR1 and CDR2 from the germline V gene are MNHNS and SASEGT. The CDR3 runs to 18 residues. The CDR3 DNA reads TGTGCCAGCAGTGGGGCTAGCGGGGGACTGAGCTCCTACAATGAGCAGTTCTTC. It translates to CASSGASGGLSSYNEQFF.

This chain links TRBV4-2 with TRBJ2-1; 11 bases match TRBD2. Per germline, CDR1 LGHNA and CDR2 YNFKEQ. The length of the CDR3 is 16 residues. J was trimmed by 4 bases and V by 3 bases; bases with no gene match: 5. The CDR3 DNA reads TGTGCCAGCAGCCAGGATAGCGGGGGGGCTTACAATGAGCAGTTCTTC. Amino acid sequence: CASSQDSGGAYNEQFF.

The chain couples TRBV9 to TRBJ2-2; TRBD2 aligns across 16 bases. From germline, CDR1 is SGDLS and CDR2 YYNGEE. The CDR3 spans 18 residues. V lost 3 bases, J lost 3 bases, and 5 bases stayed unmatched. CDR3 protein: CASSAGLAGGLDTGELFF. The CDR3 DNA follows: TGTGCCAGCAGCGCGGGACTAGCGGGGGGGCTGGACACCGGGGAGCTGTTTTTT.

The chain links TRBV24-1 to TRBJ2-6, with D unresolved. This CDR3 contains 13 residues. V gave up 9 bases and J gave up 5 bases, with 10 bases separating them. CDR1 KGHDR and CDR2 SFDVKD come from the germline V gene. CDR3 sequence reads: CATEGSRANVLTF. The DNA for the CDR3 is TGTGCCACCGAAGGTAGTAGGGCCAACGTCCTGACTTTC.

This clonotype appeared a few times. The chain links TRBV6-2 or TRBV6-3 to TRBJ2-2, with a tentative D call TRBD1 (6 bases). With 5 bases removed from V and 6 bases from J, the gap between germline ends came to 13 bases. The CDR3 has 14 amino acids. The germline gives CDR1 MNHEY, CDR2 SVGEGT. For the CDR3, the DNA is TGTGCCAGCAGTCCCTCGTACAGGGCCGGGGAGCTGTTTTTT. It codes for CASSPSYRAGELFF.

As to this clonotype: At one of its ends the junction is not consistent with the germline gene, which may arise from a read error. CDR3 nucleotides: TGTGCCAGCAGCTTAGCTGCCGCCACTGAAGCTTTCTTT. It is translated as CASSLAAATEAFF. V is TRBV5-1 and J is TRBJ1-1; D is ambiguous. Germline values: CDR1 SGHRS, CDR2 YFSETQ. The CDR3 sequence is 13 residues long.

The V and J genes are TRBV4-1 and TRBJ2-1; 7 bases agree with TRBD2. CDR3 length: 16 amino acids. V shed 4 bases and J 6 bases; nucleotides not matched to a gene: 12. The germline CDR1 and CDR2 sequences are MGHRA and YSYEKL. The CDR3 protein is CASSRRFGTNTNEQFF. The CDR3 DNA follows: TGCGCCAGCAGCCGTAGATTCGGGACTAACACCAATGAGCAGTTCTTC.

This clonotype was picked up a small number of times. J is TRBJ2-4 and V is TRBV5-6, with D tentatively TRBD2 (6 bases). From germline, CDR1 is SGHDT and CDR2 YYEEEE. The V and J ends lost 4 bases and 1 base respectively, with 9 bases between them. There are 14 residues in the CDR3. The CDR3 nucleotides are TGTGCCAGCAGCGGAGGGGCGGCCAAAAACATTCAGTACTTC. This sequence encodes CASSGGAAKNIQYF.